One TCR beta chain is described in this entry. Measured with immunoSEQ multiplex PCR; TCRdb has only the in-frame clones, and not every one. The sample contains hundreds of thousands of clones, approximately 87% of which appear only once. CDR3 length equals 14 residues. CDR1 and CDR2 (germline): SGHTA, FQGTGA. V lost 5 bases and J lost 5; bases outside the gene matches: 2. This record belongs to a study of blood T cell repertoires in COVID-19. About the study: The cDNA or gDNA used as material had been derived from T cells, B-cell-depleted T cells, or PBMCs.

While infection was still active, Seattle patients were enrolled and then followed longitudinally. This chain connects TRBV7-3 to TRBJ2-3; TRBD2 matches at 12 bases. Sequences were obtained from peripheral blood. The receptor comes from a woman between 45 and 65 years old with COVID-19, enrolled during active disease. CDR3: CASSAGLAGDTQYF. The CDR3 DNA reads TGTGCCAGCAGCGCGGGACTAGCGGGAGATACGCAGTATTTT.